The entry below gives a single T cell receptor beta chain sequence along with its context. The CDR3 sequence is 15 residues long. This entry comes from a study of OX40 agonist ivuxolimab in advanced cancers. Sequencing was performed with immunoSEQ multiplex PCR; in TCRdb, only in-frame clones are kept and a portion is missing. The data contain about 18,000 clones, around 70% of them singletons. The clonotype comes from an adult with an advanced solid tumor such as melanoma, head and neck, liver or kidney cancer. The specimen was CD4+ or CD8+ T cells sorted from blood, collected in a trial of the OX40 agonist ivuxolimab. This chain joins TRBV21-1 and TRBJ1-5. TRBV21-1 is noted as a pseudogene. The CDR3 DNA sequence: TGTGCCAGCAGCAAAGCCGGGGGAGAAAATCAGCCCCAGCATTTT. It is translated as CASSKAGGENQPQHF.